This T cell receptor beta chain was profiled in a study of OX40 agonist ivuxolimab in advanced cancers. Looking at the study overall: Head and neck, renal cell, melanoma or hepatocellular carcinoma were the cancers that dose-escalation patients had. Study results and limitations: Dosing at 0.1 to 3.0 mg/kg was accompanied by clonal expansion of CD4+ and CD8+ blood T cells by week 6.

Only in-frame clones appear in the TCRdb table, and some are missing; sequencing was by immunoSEQ multiplex PCR. The table has tens of thousands of clones, 80% to 90% seen once. Autoimmune disease history or systemic immunosuppression barred patients. A note on this clone: Its target is not known.

Material: CD4+ or CD8+ T cells sorted from blood, obtained in a trial of the OX40 agonist ivuxolimab. The sequence derives from an adult with an advanced solid tumor such as melanoma, head and neck, liver or kidney cancer.

CDR3 loop: CASRGTAQETQYF. In nucleotides, the CDR3 is TGTGCCAGCAGGGGGACAGCTCAAGAGACCCAGTACTTC. V gene TRBV14 combines with J gene TRBJ2-5; the match to TRBD1 covers 7 bases. The V segment lost 6 bases and the J segment 2 bases; nucleotides outside the gene matches: 3. Per germline, CDR1 SGHDN and CDR2 FVKESK. The CDR3 covers 13 residues.